Following are 15 T cell receptor beta chains from one sample sequenced in a study of cytomegalovirus exposure and HLA in healthy donors. With 60 Vbeta and 13 Jbeta primers, the PCR was carried out. Clones were read by immunoSEQ multiplex PCR, and TCRdb kept only the in-frame ones, dropping some. Of over 150,000 clones listed, roughly three quarters were seen once; the top ten hold roughly 7%. Source material: PBMCs. The receptors come from a male donor in good health and CMV-seropositive.

This clone occurred a few times. This sequence joins TRBV2 and TRBJ1-4, with no clear D. The CDR3 is 14 residues long. V was pared by 11 bases and J by 2 bases, with 15 bases between. Germline V gives CDR1 SNHLY, CDR2 FYNNEI. This CDR3 is CALQSPGTNEKLFF. The CDR3 nucleotides are TGTGCCCTCCAAAGCCCCGGGACTAATGAAAAACTGTTTTTT.

This chain joins TRBV30 and TRBJ2-3; 10 positions agree with TRBD2. V was pared by 1 base and J by 4 bases, with 5 bases of the junction left unmatched. Germline V CDR1 and CDR2: GTSNPN, SVGIG (reference sequence). The CDR3 loop spans 15 amino acids. The CDR3 reads CAWSESGGASDTQYF. CDR3 sequence (DNA): TGTGCCTGGAGTGAAAGCGGGGGGGCCTCAGATACGCAGTATTTT.

This clone was counted only a few times. This rearrangement joins TRBV2 to TRBJ2-2; a weak D match, TRBD1 (5 bases). The CDR3 contains 15 residues. V was pared by 2 bases and J by 4 bases, with 11 bases between. The germline gives CDR1 SNHLY, CDR2 FYNNEI. CDR3 in DNA: TGTGCCAGCAGTGAATCTATGGGGCTCACCGGGGAGCTGTTTTTT. This sequence encodes CASSESMGLTGELFF.

The rearrangement uses TRBV10-3 and TRBJ1-5; 7 bases line up with TRBD1. The CDR3 runs 14 residues. Germline CDR1 ENHRY, CDR2 SYGVKD. The junction had 8 bases not matched to a gene; V was cut back by 6 bases and J by 6 bases. CDR3 sequence: CAIRQTGASQPQHF. The DNA of the CDR3 is TGTGCCATCAGGCAAACAGGGGCAAGTCAGCCCCAGCATTTT.

The chain combines TRBV6-1 with TRBJ1-1, with D hard to call. The germline gives CDR1 MNHNS, CDR2 SASEGT. The CDR3 is made up of 13 amino acids. Trimming cost V 6 bases and J 2 bases, with 10 bases left between them. The CDR3 DNA is TGTGCCAGCAGCGCCCTATCTAACACTGAAGCTTTCTTT. Translated: CASSALSNTEAFF.

Only a few counts were recorded for this clone. As DNA, the CDR3 is TGCAGCGTTGGACAGAAAGCTTTCTTT. Residues: CSVGQKAFF. The chain uses TRBV29-1 and TRBJ1-1; D is perhaps TRBD1 (5 bases). Germline assignment: CDR1 SQVTM and CDR2 ANQGSEA. V was pared by 4 bases and J by 9 bases, with 6 bases between. The length of the CDR3 is 9 residues.

The V gene is TRBV9, the J gene TRBJ2-7; 7 nucleotides align to TRBD2. Germline V gene sequence: CDR1 SGDLS, CDR2 YYNGEE. The length of the CDR3 is 15 residues. Trimming cost V 2 bases and J 0 bases; bases outside gene matches: 5. The CDR3 nucleotides are TGTGCCAGCAGCGTCGGGGGGACTCCCTCCTACGAGCAGTACTTC. This gives the protein CASSVGGTPSYEQYF.

The chain links TRBV5-8 to TRBJ2-7, with D possibly TRBD1 on 5 matching bases. V lost 5 bases and J lost 5, with 26 bases in between. The CDR3 totals 17 residues. Per the germline V gene, CDR1 is SGHTS and CDR2 is YDEGEE. The CDR3 reads CASSPDRARVGLNEQYF. CDR3 sequence (DNA): TGTGCCAGCAGTCCCGATCGAGCCAGGGTTGGGCTTAACGAGCAGTACTTC.

The chain uses TRBV7-9 and TRBJ1-6; 7 bases are a match to TRBD1. The CDR3 length is 15 residues. Trimming at V came to 4 bases and at J to 10 bases, leaving 10 bases not matched to a gene. Germline CDR1 SEHNR, CDR2 FQNEAQ (reference sequence). The CDR3, as DNA: TGTGCCAGCAGCTCCTCCGACAGGGAACAATCACCCCTCCACTTT. The encoded protein is CASSSSDREQSPLHF. Filled out from reference TRBV7-9 and TRBJ1-6, the complete variable domain reads DTGVSQNPRHKITKRGQNVTFRCDPISEHNRLYWYRQTLGQGPEFLTYFQNEAQLEKSRLLSDRFSAERPKGSFSTLEIQRTEQGDSAMYLCASSSSDREQSPLHFGNGTRLTVT.

J is TRBJ2-5 and V is TRBV9; 7 bases are a match to TRBD2. The germline V gene encodes CDR1 SGDLS and CDR2 YYNGEE. This CDR3 contains 13 residues. V shed 3 bases and J 1 base; nucleotides not matched to a gene: 0. The CDR3 DNA is TGTGCCAGCAGCGCGGGGGGCCAAGAGACCCAGTACTTC. Its translation is CASSAGGQETQYF.

This sequence joins TRBV29-1 and TRBJ1-1, with 7 nucleotides matching TRBD1. The V gene end was trimmed by 7 bases and the J gene end by 1 base; junction bases not matched to a gene: 15. In germline, CDR1 is SQVTM, CDR2 ANQGSEA. This CDR3 is 16 amino acids long. The CDR3 reads CSAAGTQGTENTEAFF. The CDR3 coding sequence is TGCAGCGCTGCGGGCACACAGGGGACGGAGAACACTGAAGCTTTCTTT.

In its sample, this clone was seen a few times. The chain carries TRBV5-1 and TRBJ2-3, with 11 bases matching TRBD2. Per germline, CDR1 SGHRS and CDR2 YFSETQ. The junction had 6 bases not matched to a gene; V was cut back by 0 bases and J by 6 bases. The CDR3 is 16 residues long. CDR3 region: CASSLGLAGGVDTQYF. CDR3 bases: TGCGCCAGCAGCTTGGGCCTAGCGGGGGGCGTGGATACGCAGTATTTT.

The rearrangement uses TRBV11-2 and TRBJ2-2, with 7 bases lining up with TRBD1. Losses at the gene ends were 5 bases for V and 1 base for J; bases not matched to a gene: 7. The CDR3 sequence is 16 residues long. Germline lookup yields CDR1 SGHAT and CDR2 FQNNGV. Here the CDR3 DNA reads TGTGCCAGCAGCCCACTCAGGACAGGGAACACCGGGGAGCTGTTTTTT. Translating gives CASSPLRTGNTGELFF.

The chain joins TRBV30 to TRBJ2-1, with TRBD2 matching over 9 bases. This CDR3 comprises 17 residues. Germline CDR1 is GTSNPN and CDR2 is SVGIG (reference sequence). After removal of 2 bases from V and 5 bases from J, the junction contained 13 bases not matched to a gene. DNA for the CDR3: TGTGCCTGGAGTCATGGCGTCGCGGCGGGGGGGGACAATGAGCAGTTCTTC. Translating gives CAWSHGVAAGGDNEQFF. Complete variable domain (other parts from reference TRBV30 and TRBJ2-1): SQTIHQWPATLVQPVGSPLSLECTVEGTSNPNLYWYRQAAGRGLQLLFYSVGIGQISSEVPQNLSASRPQDRQFILSSKKLLLSDSGFYLCAWSHGVAAGGDNEQFFGPGTRLTVL.

The gene calls are TRBV4-1 and TRBJ2-5; possibly TRBD2 for D (5 bases). The germline gives CDR1 MGHRA, CDR2 YSYEKL. Trimming removed 5 bases from V and 2 bases from J, with 12 bases in between. The CDR3 runs 14 residues. For the CDR3, the DNA is TGCGCCAGCAGCGCGATACTAGGGCAAGAGACCCAGTACTTC. Translating it yields CASSAILGQETQYF.